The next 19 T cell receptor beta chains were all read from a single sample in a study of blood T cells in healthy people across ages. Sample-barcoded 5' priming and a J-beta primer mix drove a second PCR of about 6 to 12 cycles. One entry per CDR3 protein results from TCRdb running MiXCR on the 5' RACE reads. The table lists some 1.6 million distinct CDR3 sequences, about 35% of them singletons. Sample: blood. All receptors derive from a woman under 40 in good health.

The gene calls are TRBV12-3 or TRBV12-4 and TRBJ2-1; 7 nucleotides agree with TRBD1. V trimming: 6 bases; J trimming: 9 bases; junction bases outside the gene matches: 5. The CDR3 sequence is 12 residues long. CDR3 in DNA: TGTGCCAGCAGGCTTGACAGGGCTGAGCAGTTCTTC. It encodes CASRLDRAEQFF.

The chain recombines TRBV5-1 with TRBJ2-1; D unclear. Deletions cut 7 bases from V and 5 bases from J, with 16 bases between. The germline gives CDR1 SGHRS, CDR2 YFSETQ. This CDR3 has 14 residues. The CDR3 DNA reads TGCGCCAGCTCGTTTGGAACAGCCGACAATGAGCAGTTCTTC. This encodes CASSFGTADNEQFF.

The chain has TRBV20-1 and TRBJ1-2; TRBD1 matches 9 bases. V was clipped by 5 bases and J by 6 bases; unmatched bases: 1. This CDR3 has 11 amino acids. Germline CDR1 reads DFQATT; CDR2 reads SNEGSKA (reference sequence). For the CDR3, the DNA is TGCAGTGCTTGGACAGGGGATGGCTACACCTTC. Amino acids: CSAWTGDGYTF.

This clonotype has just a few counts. The CDR3 region has the DNA TGTGCCAGCAGCTTAACGCCGACCGGGCCCCAGCATTTT. Its translation: CASSLTPTGPQHF. The V call is TRBV7-3, the J call TRBJ1-5; D not certain. The CDR3 loop spans 13 amino acids. Looked up from germline, CDR1 is SGHTA and CDR2 is FQGTGA. V gave up 0 bases and J gave up 9 bases, with 9 bases separating them.

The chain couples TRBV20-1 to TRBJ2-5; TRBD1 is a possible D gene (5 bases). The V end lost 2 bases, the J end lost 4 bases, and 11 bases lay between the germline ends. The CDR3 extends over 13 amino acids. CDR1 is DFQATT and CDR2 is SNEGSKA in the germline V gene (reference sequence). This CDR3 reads CSARQGYPETQYF. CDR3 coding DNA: TGCAGTGCTAGACAGGGCTACCCAGAGACCCAGTACTTC.

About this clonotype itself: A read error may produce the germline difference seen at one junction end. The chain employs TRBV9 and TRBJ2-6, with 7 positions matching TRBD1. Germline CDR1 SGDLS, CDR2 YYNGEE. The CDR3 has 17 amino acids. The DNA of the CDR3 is TGTGCCAGCAGCTCCTTCACAGGGGTAACTGGGGCCAACGTCCGGACTTTC. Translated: CASSSFTGVTGANVRTF.

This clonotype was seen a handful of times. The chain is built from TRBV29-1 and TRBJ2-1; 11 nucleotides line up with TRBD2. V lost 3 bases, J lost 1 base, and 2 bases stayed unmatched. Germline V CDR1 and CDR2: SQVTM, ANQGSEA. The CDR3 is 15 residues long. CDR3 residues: CSVDTSGSSYNEQFF. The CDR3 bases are TGCAGCGTTGACACTAGCGGGAGTTCCTACAATGAGCAGTTCTTC.

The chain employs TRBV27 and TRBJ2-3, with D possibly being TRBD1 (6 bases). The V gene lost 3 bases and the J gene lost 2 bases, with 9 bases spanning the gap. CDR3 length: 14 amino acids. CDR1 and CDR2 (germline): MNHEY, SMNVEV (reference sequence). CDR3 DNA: TGTGCCAGCAGTTTCGACAGGCTCACAGATACGCAGTATTTT. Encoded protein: CASSFDRLTDTQYF.

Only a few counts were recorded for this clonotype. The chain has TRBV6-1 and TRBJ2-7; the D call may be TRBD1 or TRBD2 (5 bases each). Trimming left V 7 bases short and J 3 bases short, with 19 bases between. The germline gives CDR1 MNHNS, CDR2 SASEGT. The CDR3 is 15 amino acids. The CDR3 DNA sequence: TGTGCCAGCAACCCCCTTATTGGGGCGGGCTACGAGCAGTACTTC. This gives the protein CASNPLIGAGYEQYF.

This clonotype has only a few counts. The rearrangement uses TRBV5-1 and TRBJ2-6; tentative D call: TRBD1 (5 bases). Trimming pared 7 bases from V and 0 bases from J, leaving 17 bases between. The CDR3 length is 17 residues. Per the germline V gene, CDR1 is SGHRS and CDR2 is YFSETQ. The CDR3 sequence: CASGQGDLSSGANVLTF. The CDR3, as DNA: TGCGCCAGCGGCCAGGGTGACCTAAGCTCTGGGGCCAACGTCCTGACTTTC. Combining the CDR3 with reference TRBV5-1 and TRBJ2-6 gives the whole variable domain KAGVTQTPRYLIKTRGQQVTLSCSPISGHRSVSWYQQTPGQGLQFLFEYFSETQRNKGNFPGRFSGRQFSNSRSEMNVSTLELGDSALYLCASGQGDLSSGANVLTFGAGSRLTVL.

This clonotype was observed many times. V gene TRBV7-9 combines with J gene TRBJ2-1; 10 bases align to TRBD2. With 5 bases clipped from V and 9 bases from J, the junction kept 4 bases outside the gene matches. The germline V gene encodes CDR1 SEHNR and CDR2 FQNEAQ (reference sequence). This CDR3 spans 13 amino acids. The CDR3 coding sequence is TGTGCCAGCAGCACTAGCGGGGAAGGTGAGCAGTTCTTC. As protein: CASSTSGEGEQFF.

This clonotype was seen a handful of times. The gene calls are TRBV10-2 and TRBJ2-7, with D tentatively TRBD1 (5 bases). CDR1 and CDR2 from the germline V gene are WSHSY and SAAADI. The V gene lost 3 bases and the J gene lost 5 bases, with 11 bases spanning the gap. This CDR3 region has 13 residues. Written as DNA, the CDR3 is TGCGCCAGCAGTGAAGGGGCTCTCAACGAGCAGTACTTC. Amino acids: CASSEGALNEQYF.

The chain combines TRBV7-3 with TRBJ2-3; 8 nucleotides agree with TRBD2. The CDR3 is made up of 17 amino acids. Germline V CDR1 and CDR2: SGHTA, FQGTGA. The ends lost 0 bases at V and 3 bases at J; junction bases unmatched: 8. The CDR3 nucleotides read TGTGCCAGCAGCTTAACGTATCGGGGGGGGCAGACAGATACGCAGTATTTT. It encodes CASSLTYRGGQTDTQYF.

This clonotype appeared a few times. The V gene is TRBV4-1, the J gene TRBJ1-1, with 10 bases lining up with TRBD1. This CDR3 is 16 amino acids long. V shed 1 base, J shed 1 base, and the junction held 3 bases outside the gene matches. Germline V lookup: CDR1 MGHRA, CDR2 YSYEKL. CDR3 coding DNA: TGCGCCAGCAGCCAAGGAAGGGACAGGGGGAACACTGAAGCTTTCTTT. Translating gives CASSQGRDRGNTEAFF.

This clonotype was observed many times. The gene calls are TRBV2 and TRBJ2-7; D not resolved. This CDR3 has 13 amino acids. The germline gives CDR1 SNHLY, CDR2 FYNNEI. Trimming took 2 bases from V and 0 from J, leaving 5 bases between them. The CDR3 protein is CASSEWHSYEQYF. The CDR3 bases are TGTGCCAGCAGTGAATGGCACTCCTACGAGCAGTACTTC.

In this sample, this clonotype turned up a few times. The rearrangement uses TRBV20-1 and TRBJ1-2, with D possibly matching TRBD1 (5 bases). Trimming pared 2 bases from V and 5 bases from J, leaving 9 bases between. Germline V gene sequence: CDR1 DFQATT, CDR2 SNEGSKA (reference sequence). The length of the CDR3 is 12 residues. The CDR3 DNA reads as TGCAGTGCTAGAATTCGGGGGTATGGCTACACCTTC. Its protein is CSARIRGYGYTF.

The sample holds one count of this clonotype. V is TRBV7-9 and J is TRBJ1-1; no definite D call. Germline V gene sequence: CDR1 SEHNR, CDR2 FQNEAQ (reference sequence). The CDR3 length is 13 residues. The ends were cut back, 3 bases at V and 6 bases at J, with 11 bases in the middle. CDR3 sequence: CASSLGSPAEAFF. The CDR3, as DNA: TGTGCCAGCAGCTTGGGGTCCCCAGCTGAAGCTTTCTTT.

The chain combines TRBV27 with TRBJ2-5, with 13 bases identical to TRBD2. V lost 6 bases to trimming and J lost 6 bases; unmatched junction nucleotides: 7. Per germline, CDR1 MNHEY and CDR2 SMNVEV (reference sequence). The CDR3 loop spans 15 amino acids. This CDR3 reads CASSPGTSGVKTQYF. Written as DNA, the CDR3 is TGTGCCAGCAGCCCAGGGACTAGCGGGGTGAAGACCCAGTACTTC.

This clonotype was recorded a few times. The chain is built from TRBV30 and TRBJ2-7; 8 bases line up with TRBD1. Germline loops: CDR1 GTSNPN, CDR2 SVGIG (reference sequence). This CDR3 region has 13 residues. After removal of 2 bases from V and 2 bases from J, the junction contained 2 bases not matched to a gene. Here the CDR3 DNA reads TGTGCCTGGAGTTCAGGGGGCCCCTACGAGCAGTACTTC. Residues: CAWSSGGPYEQYF.